A selection of T cell receptor beta chains follows, all from one sample in a study of cytomegalovirus exposure and HLA in healthy donors. Libraries were prepared by immunoSEQ multiplex PCR; TCRdb keeps only in-frame clonotypes and omits some of them. Among over 85,000 clones, about four fifths were seen once, and the ten largest hold roughly an eighth. The sample taken for sequencing was PBMCs. These TCRs come from a woman between 18 and 29 years old in good health and CMV-seropositive. Both conserved end residues are part of each CDR3. A D gene is named only where the DNA matches it firmly. Some rows have no size entry. The others give once, few or many, or a class for an expanded clone.

D	V	J	size	DNA	CDR3
-	TRBV5-1	TRBJ2-3	-	TGCGCCAGCAGCCTTTCCCAGGGGGATACGCAGTATTTT	CASSLSQGDTQYF
TRBD2	TRBV27	TRBJ2-1	-	TGTGCCAGCAGCCCTATAGCGGGGGGGTACAATGAGCAGTTCTTC	CASSPIAGGYNEQFF
TRBD1	TRBV4-2	TRBJ1-6	once	TGTGCCAGCAGCCAAGAAGTACAGGGGAGACCCTATAATTCACCCCTCCACTTT	CASSQEVQGRPYNSPLHF
-	TRBV11-2	TRBJ1-6	-	TGTGCCAGCAGCTTAGATCGTTCACCCCTCCACTTT	CASSLDRSPLHF
-	TRBV2	TRBJ1-6	many	TGTGCCAGCAGAGACAAGAGCTCCTATAATTCACCCCTCCACTTT	CASRDKSSYNSPLHF
-	TRBV7-3	TRBJ2-2	-	TGTGCCAGCAGCTTAACGGCCACCGGGGAGCTGTTTTTT	CASSLTATGELFF
-	TRBV5-3	TRBJ2-1	once	TGTGCCAGAAGCCCCGGTCGTGGAATGCGGTACAATGAGCAGTTCTTC	CARSPGRGMRYNEQFF
TRBD2	TRBV6-5	TRBJ2-7	once	TGTGCCAGCAGTTACACTAGCGGGGCCACCTACGAGCAGTACTTC	CASSYTSGATYEQYF
TRBD2	TRBV5-1	TRBJ2-7	-	TGCGCCAGCAGCTTGAACAGCGGGGGCCACAGCTCCTACGAGCAGTACTTC	CASSLNSGGHSSYEQYF
-	TRBV28	TRBJ2-5	-	TGTGCCAGCAGTAGACTATATGGAGGCTACCAAGAGACCCAGTACTTC	CASSRLYGGYQETQYF
-	TRBV4-3	TRBJ1-4	-	TGCGCCAGCAGCCGGGGAGTGGGAGATGAAAAACTGTTTTTT	CASSRGVGDEKLFF
TRBD1	TRBV28	TRBJ1-2	-	TGTGCCAGCAGCCTGACAGGGAGGAGTTATGGCTACACCTTC	CASSLTGRSYGYTF
-	TRBV4-2	TRBJ1-5	-	TGTGCTAGCAGCCAACAAAGGCCCCAGGGGCTCAGCAATCAGCCCCAGCATTTT	CASSQQRPQGLSNQPQHF
-	TRBV7-9	TRBJ1-4	-	TGTGCCAGCAGCTTAGGGACAGCAACTAATGAAAAACTGTTTTTT	CASSLGTATNEKLFF
-	TRBV5-1	TRBJ1-6	-	TGCGCCAGCAGCTTAACAGAACTTCTTTATAATTCACCCCTCCACTTT	CASSLTELLYNSPLHF
TRBD2	TRBV9	TRBJ2-1	-	TGTGCCAGCAGCGTAGGAGAGGTAGCGGGGGGGCCGGAGCAGTTCTTC	CASSVGEVAGGPEQFF
TRBD2	TRBV30	TRBJ2-7	-	TGTGCCTGGGGGACTAGCGGGGATTCATCTAGCTCCTACGAGCAGTACTTC	CAWGTSGDSSSSYEQYF
TRBD2	TRBV9	TRBJ2-3	-	TGTGCCAGCAGCGTAAGCGGGGGGGGCACAGATACGCAGTATTTT	CASSVSGGGTDTQYF
-	TRBV12-5	TRBJ2-7	-	TGTGCTAGTGGTTTACCAGTGTCAACAGGGCACTACTACGAGCAGTACTTC	CASGLPVSTGHYYEQYF
-	TRBV7-6	TRBJ1-1	-	TGTGCCAGCAGCTTAAACACAAACACTGAAGCTTTCTTT	CASSLNTNTEAFF
TRBD1	TRBV5-6	TRBJ2-2	-	TGTGCCAGCAGCTCAACGTGGGACAGGGGACGCACCGGGGAGCTGTTTTTT	CASSSTWDRGRTGELFF
TRBD1	TRBV5-4	TRBJ2-7	-	TGTGCCAGCAGCTTTGGGACAGGGGACAACTACGAGCAGTACTTC	CASSFGTGDNYEQYF
TRBD1	TRBV18	TRBJ1-1	-	TGTGCCAGCTCACCCCCGTCCCGGGACAGGAACACTGAAGCTTTCTTT	CASSPPSRDRNTEAFF
TRBD1	TRBV5-1	TRBJ2-7	-	TGCGCCAGCAGCGCGGGACAGGGGGCGTACGAGCAGTACTTC	CASSAGQGAYEQYF